Below, 15 T cell receptor beta chains from the same sample are listed, as sequenced in a study of T cells in Graves' hyperthyroidism and ophthalmopathy. Researchers amplified the TCR beta CDR3 regions from RNA transcripts. TCR CDR3 regions were first amplified by RT-PCR with HTBI primers. TCRdb redid the calling of the multiplex PCR reads with MiXCR, one entry per CDR3 protein. The sample records roughly 500,000 distinct CDR3 sequences, approximately 44% being singletons. Sequencing used peripheral blood or thyroid tissue (not recorded which). These receptor sequences come from an adult woman with Graves' disease, either hyperthyroidism or ophthalmopathy (not recorded which).

In this sample, this clonotype turned up many times. The chain carries TRBV5-5 and TRBJ1-1; 10 positions agree with TRBD1. This CDR3 spans 15 amino acids. From germline, CDR1 is SGHKS and CDR2 YYEKEE (reference sequence). Losses at the gene ends were 3 bases for V and 5 bases for J; bases not matched to a gene: 7. The CDR3, as DNA: TGTGCCAGCAGCTCCAGACAGGGGGCAGGGACTGAAGCTTTCTTT. It codes for CASSSRQGAGTEAFF. Filled out from reference TRBV5-5 and TRBJ1-1, the complete variable domain reads DAGVTQSPTHLIKTRGQQVTLRCSPISGHKSVSWYQQVLGQGPQFIFQYYEKEERGRGNFPDRFSARQFPNYSSELNVNALLLGDSALYLCASSSRQGAGTEAFFGQGTRLTVV.

The chain employs TRBV24-1 and TRBJ2-2; D uncertain. V lost 7 bases and J lost 4, with 12 bases in between. The CDR3 has 14 residues. Germline V gene lookup returns CDR1 KGHDR and CDR2 SFDVKD. This CDR3 is CATSSLWGTGELFF. The CDR3, as DNA: TGTGCCACCAGCAGTTTATGGGGCACCGGGGAGCTGTTTTTT.

This clonotype appeared a few times. This chain joins TRBV15 and TRBJ2-2, with D possibly being TRBD1 (5 bases). Between the trimmed V and J ends, which lost 0 bases and 6 bases, there was a span of 8 bases. The CDR3 loop spans 14 amino acids. Germline lookup yields CDR1 LNHNV and CDR2 YYDKDF (reference sequence). Here the CDR3 reads CATSRDWGAGELFF. In DNA, the CDR3 is TGTGCCACCAGCAGAGATTGGGGCGCCGGGGAGCTGTTTTTT.

As concerns this clonotype: The junction departs from the called germline gene at one end, perhaps through a read error. This chain links TRBV7-9 with TRBJ2-5, with D hard to call. This CDR3 contains 9 residues. Germline V gene sequence: CDR1 SEHNR, CDR2 FQNEAQ (reference sequence). CDR3 region: CASSIAPDF. In DNA, the CDR3 is TGTGCCAGCAGCATAGCCCCAGACTTC.

V gene TRBV2 combines with J gene TRBJ1-2, with TRBD1 as a possible D gene (5 bases). V was trimmed by 4 bases and J by 6 bases, leaving 21 bases between them. CDR1 SNHLY and CDR2 FYNNEI come from the germline V gene. There are 16 residues in the CDR3. CDR3 sequence reads: CASSASGGVVADGYTF. The CDR3 bases are TGTGCCAGCAGTGCTAGCGGGGGGGTTGTGGCGGATGGCTACACCTTC.

This clonotype was seen repeatedly, ten times or more. The CDR3: CASSQWDSPPGGYTF. In DNA form, the CDR3 reads TGCGCCAGCAGCCAATGGGACAGCCCTCCGGGGGGCTACACCTTC. The chain has TRBV4-1 and TRBJ1-2; 7 nucleotides agree with TRBD1. Germline CDR1 reads MGHRA; CDR2 reads YSYEKL. V was clipped by 2 bases and J by 8 bases; unmatched bases: 11. This CDR3 comprises 15 residues.

As regards this clonotype: Possible read error: a much larger clone is one base away. The J gene is TRBJ2-2, the V gene TRBV20-1; D is possibly TRBD1 (6 bases). The CDR3 runs to 14 residues. Trimming removed 6 bases at V and 4 bases at J, with 15 bases between. Germline V gene lookup returns CDR1 DFQATT and CDR2 SNEGSKA (reference sequence). The CDR3 region is CSAYGTRGTGELFF. CDR3 nucleotide sequence: TGCAGTGCCTACGGGACAAGAGGCACCGGGGAGCTGTTTTTT.

The chain is built from TRBV4-2 and TRBJ1-1, with D possibly TRBD1 on 5 matching bases. With 1 base removed from V and 4 bases from J, the gap between germline ends came to 13 bases. Germline V gene sequence: CDR1 LGHNA, CDR2 YNFKEQ. This CDR3 region has 15 residues. The DNA of the CDR3 is TGTGCCAGCAGCCAAGGGGGTAGCGGGGGCACTGAAGCTTTCTTT. It translates to CASSQGGSGGTEAFF.

The table lists this clonotype with many counts. The gene calls are TRBV6-6 and TRBJ2-7, with 8 bases that match TRBD1. Germline CDR1 is MNHNY and CDR2 is SVGAGI (reference sequence). After removal of 2 bases from V and 3 bases from J, the junction contained 6 bases not matched to a gene. This CDR3 is 15 amino acids long. The CDR3, as DNA: TGTGCCAGCAGTTACGGACAGGGTTTCCGCTACGAGCAGTACTTC. Residues: CASSYGQGFRYEQYF.

This clonotype was detected many times. This chain joins TRBV6-5 and TRBJ2-5; TRBD1 might be the D (6 bases). The length of the CDR3 is 15 residues. Trimming removed 2 bases from V and 2 bases from J, with 12 bases in between. Germline loops: CDR1 MNHEY, CDR2 SVGAGI. CDR3 residues: CASSYQTGSQETQYF. The CDR3 DNA is TGTGCCAGCAGTTACCAGACAGGTTCACAAGAGACCCAGTACTTC.

This chain connects TRBV11-1 to TRBJ2-7, with 8 bases identical to TRBD1. Trimming cost V 4 bases and J 5 bases; bases outside gene matches: 7. Per germline, CDR1 SGHAT and CDR2 FQDESV (reference sequence). The CDR3 loop spans 14 amino acids. CDR3 nucleotides: TGTGCCAGCAGCTCTCGACAGGGGAACCACGAGCAGTACTTC. Its translation: CASSSRQGNHEQYF.

This clonotype was seen a handful of times. The V and J genes are TRBV10-3 and TRBJ1-1; 7 nucleotides align to TRBD1. The CDR3 length is 14 residues. The V and J ends lost 0 bases and 6 bases, in that order; junction bases with no gene match: 4. Germline V gene sequence: CDR1 ENHRY, CDR2 SYGVKD. The CDR3 coding sequence is TGTGCCATCAGTGAGTCTTCTACAGGGGCTGAAGCTTTCTTT. Its protein product is CAISESSTGAEAFF.

The V gene is TRBV6-1, the J gene TRBJ2-5; no clear D gene. This CDR3 contains 11 residues. Trimming removed 0 bases from V and 9 bases from J, with 5 bases in between. The germline V gene has CDR1 MNHNS and CDR2 SASEGT. The CDR3 DNA is TGTGCCAGCAGTGAAGCCGAGGCCCAGTACTTC. Amino acids: CASSEAEAQYF.

With regard to this clonotype: It is likely a read error, because the conserved phenylalanine at the end of the CDR3 is missing. This chain connects TRBV19 to TRBJ1-2; TRBD1 matches at 8 bases. Germline assignment: CDR1 LNHDA and CDR2 SQIVND (reference sequence). The CDR3 consists of 15 residues. V lost 7 bases, J lost 5 bases, and 12 bases stayed unmatched. In DNA, the CDR3 is TGTGCCAGTATCCCAGAGGGGAACAGGGGGTATGGCTACACCCTC. Protein sequence: CASIPEGNRGYGYTL.

There are a few counts of this clonotype. The rearrangement links TRBV2 to TRBJ1-6; 8 nucleotides agree with TRBD1. This CDR3 region has 15 residues. J gave up 8 bases and V 5 bases, and 8 bases lay outside the gene matches. CDR1 is SNHLY, CDR2 FYNNEI, per germline. This CDR3 is CASSPSGTGYSPLHF. Written as DNA, the CDR3 is TGTGCCAGCAGTCCTTCCGGGACAGGATATTCACCCCTCCACTTT.